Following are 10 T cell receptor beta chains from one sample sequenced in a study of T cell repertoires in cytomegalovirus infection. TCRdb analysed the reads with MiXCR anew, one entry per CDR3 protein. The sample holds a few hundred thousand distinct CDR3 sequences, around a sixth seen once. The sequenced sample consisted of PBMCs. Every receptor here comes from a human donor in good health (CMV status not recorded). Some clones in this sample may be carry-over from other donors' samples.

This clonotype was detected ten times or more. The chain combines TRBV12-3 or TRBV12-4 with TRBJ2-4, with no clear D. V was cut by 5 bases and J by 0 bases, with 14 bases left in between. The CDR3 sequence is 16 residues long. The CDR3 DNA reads TGTGCCAGCAGTCCCCGCGGCCTTCTAGCCAAAAACATTCAGTACTTC. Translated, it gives CASSPRGLLAKNIQYF.

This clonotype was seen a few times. In nucleotides, the CDR3 is TGTGCCAGCAGTCCGGGTCGGACTAGCGGGACAGATACGCAGTATTTT. This encodes CASSPGRTSGTDTQYF. The chain carries TRBV27 and TRBJ2-3, with TRBD2 matching over 11 bases. The CDR3 contains 16 residues. V trimming: 5 bases; J trimming: 3 bases; junction bases outside the gene matches: 7. Germline values: CDR1 MNHEY, CDR2 SMNVEV (reference sequence).

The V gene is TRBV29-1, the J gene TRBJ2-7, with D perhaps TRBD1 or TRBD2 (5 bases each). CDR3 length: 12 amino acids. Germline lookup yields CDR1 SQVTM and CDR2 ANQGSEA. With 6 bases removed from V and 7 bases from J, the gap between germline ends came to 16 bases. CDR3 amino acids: CSVAGTFLEQYF. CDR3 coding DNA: TGCAGCGTCGCAGGGACCTTTTTAGAGCAGTACTTC.

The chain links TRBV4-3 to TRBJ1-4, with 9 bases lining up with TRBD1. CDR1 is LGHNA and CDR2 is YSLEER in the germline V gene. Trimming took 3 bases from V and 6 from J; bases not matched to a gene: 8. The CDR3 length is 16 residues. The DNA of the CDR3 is TGCGCCAGCAGCCAGGCCCCGGGACAGGGAGATGAAAAACTGTTTTTT. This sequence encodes CASSQAPGQGDEKLFF.

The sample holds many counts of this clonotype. The CDR3 is CASSLRTLKMNTEAFF. DNA of the CDR3: TGTGCCAGCAGTCTCAGGACCTTAAAGATGAACACTGAAGCTTTCTTT. The chain recombines TRBV6-2 or TRBV6-3 with TRBJ1-1; no firm D call. The length of the CDR3 is 16 residues. V gave up 5 bases and J gave up 0 bases, with 16 bases separating them. Germline assignment: CDR1 MNHEY and CDR2 SVGEGT.

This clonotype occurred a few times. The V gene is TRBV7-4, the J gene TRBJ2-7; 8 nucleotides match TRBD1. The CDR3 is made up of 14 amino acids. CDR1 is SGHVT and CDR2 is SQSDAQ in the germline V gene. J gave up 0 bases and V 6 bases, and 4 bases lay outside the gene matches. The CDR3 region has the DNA TGTGCCAGCAGTTGGACAGGGCTCTCCTACGAGCAGTACTTC. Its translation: CASSWTGLSYEQYF. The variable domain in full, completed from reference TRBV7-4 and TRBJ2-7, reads GAGVSQSPRYKVAKRGRDVALRCDSISGHVTLYWYRQTLGQGSEVLTYSQSDAQRDKSGRPSGRFSAERPERSVSTLKIQRTEQGDSAVYLCASSWTGLSYEQYFGPGTRLTVT.

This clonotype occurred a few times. DNA of the CDR3: TGTGCCAGCAGCTTCCGCGGGGGGGCTTGGGATACGCAGTATTTT. This codes for CASSFRGGAWDTQYF. The chain couples TRBV7-2 to TRBJ2-3; TRBD2 aligns across 9 bases. The germline CDR1 and CDR2 sequences are SGHTA and FQGNSA. V was clipped by 3 bases and J by 6 bases; unmatched bases: 7. This CDR3 region has 15 residues.

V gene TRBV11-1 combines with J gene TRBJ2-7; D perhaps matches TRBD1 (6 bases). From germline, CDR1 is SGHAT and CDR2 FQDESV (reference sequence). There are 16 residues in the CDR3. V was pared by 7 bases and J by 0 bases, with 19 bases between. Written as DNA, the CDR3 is TGTGCCAGCATTAAGTGGACAGACATTAGCTCCTACGAGCAGTACTTC. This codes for CASIKWTDISSYEQYF. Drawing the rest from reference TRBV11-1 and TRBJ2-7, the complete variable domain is EAEVAQSPRYKITEKSQAVAFWCDPISGHATLYWYRQILGQGPELLVQFQDESVVDDSQLPKDRFSAERLKGVDSTLKIQPAELGDSAMYLCASIKWTDISSYEQYFGPGTRLTVT.

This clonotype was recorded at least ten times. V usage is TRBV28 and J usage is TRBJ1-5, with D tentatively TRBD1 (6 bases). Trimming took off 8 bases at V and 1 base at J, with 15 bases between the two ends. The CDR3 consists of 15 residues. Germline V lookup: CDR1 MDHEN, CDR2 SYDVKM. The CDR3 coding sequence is TGTGCCAGCCTAAGGGGGGGCTGGAGCAATCAGCCCCAGCATTTT. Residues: CASLRGGWSNQPQHF.

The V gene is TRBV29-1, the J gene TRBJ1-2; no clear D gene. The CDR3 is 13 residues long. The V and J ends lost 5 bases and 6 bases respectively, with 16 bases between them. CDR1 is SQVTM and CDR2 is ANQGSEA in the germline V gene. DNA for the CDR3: TGCAGCGTTCGGGAGGCCAGCGGTGATGGCTACACCTTC. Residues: CSVREASGDGYTF. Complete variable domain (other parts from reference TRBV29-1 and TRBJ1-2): SAVISQKPSRDICQRGTSLTIQCQVDSQVTMMFWYRQQPGQSLTLIATANQGSEATYESGFVIDKFPISRPNLTFSTLTVSNMSPEDSSIYLCSVREASGDGYTFGSGTRLTVV.